This TCR beta chain was recorded in a study of early T cells in non-severe SARS-CoV-2 infection (dated by TCRdb to the early 2020s). Regarding the study in general: Because TCR sequencing relied on bulk RNA taken from unsorted whole blood, pairing of alpha and beta chains was not possible.

V and J are trimmed by 4 bases and 7 bases, and the gene matches miss 9 bases of the junction. Taken from the germline V gene, the CDR1 and CDR2 loops are KGHSH and LQKENI. Spanning cysteine to phenylalanine, the CDR3 consists of 15 amino acids. This entry keeps only the CDR3 DNA: 45 bases, framed from base 1. Overall study outcomes, separate from this receptor: Matching against VDJdb was skewed toward anti-spike CD8 responses, likely underestimated virus-specific expansions, and missed private and CD4 specificities.

Library preparation used 5' RACE. The sequencing machine was a NextSeq 500. The TCR library protocol attached unique molecular identifiers to individual cDNA molecules to correct for sequencing error and PCR bias. TCR alpha and beta chains were both sequenced, and the abundances of alpha and beta sequences in each sample were closely correlated with each other. The source study handled its data this way. Decombinator V4 was used to perform V gene, J gene and CDR3 annotation of TCR sequences. TCRs were defined as expanded if a significant change between any two time points was detected under a Poisson model with p below 0.0001. TCR abundances were normalised to the total number of TCRs sequenced per sample and were expressed as counts per million. TRAV1-2 paired with TRAJ12, TRAJ20 or TRAJ33 defined MAIT TCRs, while TRAV10 paired with TRAJ18 defined iNKT TCRs. A search of VDJdb, accessed on 1 November 2021, was run for TCRs annotated to CMV, EBV and SARS-CoV-2, with TCRs annotated for multiple antigens excluded. TCRdb handled the public reads itself, with Q25 trimming in fastp and clone calling in MiXCR, and kept productive beta chains. CDR3 protein duplicates are merged, each entry listing the most common genes and DNA. TCRdb assigned the V and J calls; the authors' analysis was not used. This sample gives 70,000 to 75,000 distinct CDR3 sequences in total; less than 15% of them show up just once. The top ten clones comprise about 4.2% of the sample.

As regards this clonotype: The antigen it recognizes is unknown. Base qualities are not at hand, and no much larger clone is one base apart.

This was a case-control study nested in a cohort of healthcare workers in London, UK, who had nasopharyngeal swab PCR tests and blood samples taken every week. Healthcare workers were recruited between 23 and 31 March 2020, during the week of the UK lockdown, and were followed weekly for up to 16 weeks. The sequencing sample was made of whole blood. The clonotype was recovered from an adult who was a healthcare worker with PCR-confirmed SARS-CoV-2 infection or an uninfected control (not recorded which). This sequence uses TRBV18 and TRBJ1-4; 7 middle bases align to TRBD1. The CDR3 corresponds to CASSRGQSAGEKLFF. The nucleotide sequence reads TGTGCCAGCTCACGGGGACAGTCGGCGGGTGAAAAACTGTTTTTT. Reference TRBV18 and TRBJ1-4 genes cover what lies past the CDR3, so the full variable domain is NAGVMQNPRHLVRRRGQEARLRCSPMKGHSHVYWYRQLPEEGLKFMVYLQKENIIDESGMPKERFSAEFPKEGPSILRIQQVVRGDSAAYFCASSRGQSAGEKLFFGSGTQLSVL.